A selection of T cell receptor beta chains follows, all from one sample in a study of blood T cell repertoires in COVID-19. Produced via immunoSEQ multiplex PCR; TCRdb's table is partial and in-frame only. Here the sample spans roughly 100,000 clones, 75% to 90% being singletons. Specimen: peripheral blood. These receptors were obtained from a human donor in a cohort sampled during active or convalescent COVID-19. Each CDR3 is given without its conserved first and last residue. A D gene is named only where the DNA matches it firmly.

>.|TRBV19|TRBJ1-4
ASSTGVTNEKLF
>TRBD1|TRBV28|TRBJ1-2
ASSSYRGANYGYT
>.|TRBV29-1|TRBJ2-3
SASPSRGPPDTQY
>TRBD2|TRBV24-1|TRBJ2-3
ATSDRRLAGGYTQY
>.|TRBV12-2|TRBJ2-7
ASRLEAGTPSAYEQY
>.|TRBV7-6|TRBJ2-7
ASSRGSTYEQY
>TRBD1|TRBV6-5|TRBJ1-2
ASRTGGKYGYT
>TRBD1|TRBV25-1|TRBJ1-2
ASSEYGTDYGYT
>TRBD1|TRBV12-3/TRBV12-4|TRBJ1-2
ASSFEGASGYT
>.|TRBV5-5|TRBJ2-2
ASSFPGTGELF
>.|TRBV2|TRBJ1-1
ASSSGAPAF
>.|TRBV5-5|TRBJ1-1
ASSLVRQGAF
>.|TRBV2|TRBJ1-6
ASLVDYNSPLH
>.|TRBV27|TRBJ1-6
ASRIQGLNSPLH
>.|TRBV18|TRBJ1-2
ASSSTGYGGYT
>.|TRBV4-2|TRBJ2-5
ASSQDRGQETQY
>.|TRBV28|TRBJ2-6
ASSSGSAGANVLT
>TRBD2|TRBV3-1/TRBV3-2|TRBJ2-1
ASSPRTSGHNEQF
>TRBD2|TRBV4-2|TRBJ2-4
ASSQDPSGGPNIQY
>.|TRBV5-1|TRBJ2-5
ASSLEGAETQY
>.|TRBV6-5|TRBJ2-7
ASSPRRDEQY
>.|TRBV2|TRBJ1-2
ASSEARRTANYGYT
>.|TRBV11-3|TRBJ1-4
ASSPTGQNEKLF
>.|TRBV15|TRBJ2-5
ATSRDHGGYETQY
>.|TRBV7-2|TRBJ2-7
ASSLAGDRPYYEQY
>TRBD2|TRBV27|TRBJ2-7
ASSLSYGGRWN
>.|TRBV5-5|TRBJ2-1
ASSTDKREPSYNEQF
>.|TRBV3-1/TRBV3-2|TRBJ1-5
ASSQGGGSQPQH
>.|TRBV12-3/TRBV12-4|TRBJ1-4
ASSWGLNEKLF
>TRBD2|TRBV4-1|TRBJ2-7
ASSQVAGGSYEQY
>TRBD1|TRBV11-2|TRBJ2-3
ASSSDRGLATDTQY
>.|TRBV11-2|TRBJ1-4
ASSLSSGGFGEKLF
>.|TRBV5-6|TRBJ2-3
ASSLLAGASTDTQY
>.|TRBV10-1|TRBJ2-7
ASSESGGRIYEQY
>TRBD2|TRBV5-1|TRBJ2-5
ASSLGPAGGPVTQY
>.|TRBV11-3|TRBJ2-1
ASTKTGSSYNEQF
>.|TRBV12-5|TRBJ2-3
ASGLSEDTQY
>.|TRBV7-9|TRBJ1-4
ASRHYRDTEKLF
>.|TRBV19|TRBJ1-6
ASSMRQLNSPLH
>.|TRBV11-2|TRBJ2-6
ASSAGTGQLSGANVLT
>TRBD1|TRBV19|TRBJ1-5
ASSPDQGAFSNQPQH
>.|TRBV4-2|TRBJ1-5
ASSPSGNQPQH